Each of the 18 T cell receptor beta chains below was sequenced from the same sample in a study of blood T cell repertoires in COVID-19. The protocol was immunoSEQ multiplex PCR, while the TCRdb copy is restricted to in-frame clones and leaves out a portion. The top ten hold about 12% of the sample, which has tens of thousands of clones, around four fifths seen once. Sequencing was done on a sample of peripheral blood. These receptors all stem from a human donor in a cohort sampled during active COVID-19.

V and J are TRBV7-9 and TRBJ2-7; 7 nucleotides match TRBD1. With 4 bases clipped from V and 3 bases from J, the junction kept 9 bases outside the gene matches. CDR1 and CDR2 from the germline V gene are SEHNR and FQNEAQ (reference sequence). The CDR3 extends over 15 amino acids. The CDR3 spells CASSSLTGRGYEQYF. CDR3 bases: TGTGCCAGCAGCTCCCTGACAGGGAGAGGCTACGAGCAGTACTTC.

The CDR3: CASSEPSGSLRLAANVLTF. The CDR3 DNA follows: TGTGCCAGCAGTGAGCCTAGCGGGAGTCTTAGGTTGGCGGCCAACGTCCTGACTTTC. V gene TRBV6-1 combines with J gene TRBJ2-6, with TRBD2 matching 10 bases. Trimming cost V 3 bases and J 6 bases; bases outside gene matches: 14. Germline CDR1 and CDR2: MNHNS and SASEGT. The CDR3 runs to 19 residues.

This chain connects TRBV19 to TRBJ2-1; a weak D match, TRBD2 (5 bases). There are 17 residues in the CDR3. Germline V gene sequence: CDR1 LNHDA, CDR2 SQIVND (reference sequence). V was shortened by 1 base and J by 0 bases, with 13 bases between the two germline ends. Written as DNA, the CDR3 is TGTGCCAGTAGTATAGGTGGGAGCGTCAGCTCCTACAATGAGCAGTTCTTC. Encoded protein: CASSIGGSVSSYNEQFF. The variable domain in full, with the rest retrieved from reference TRBV19 and TRBJ2-1, is DGGITQSPKYLFRKEGQNVTLSCEQNLNHDAMYWYRQDPGQGLRLIYYSQIVNDFQKGDIAEGYSVSREKKESFPLTVTSAQKNPTAFYLCASSIGGSVSSYNEQFFGPGTRLTVL.

The chain employs TRBV18 and TRBJ2-7; 13 bases align to TRBD2. After removal of 5 bases from V and 4 bases from J, the junction contained 5 bases not matched to a gene. The CDR3 runs to 15 residues. Germline V lookup: CDR1 KGHSH, CDR2 LQKENI. The CDR3 loop is CASSKRTSGSYEQYF. CDR3 nucleotides: TGTGCCAGCTCAAAGAGGACTAGCGGGAGTTACGAGCAGTACTTC.

This chain connects TRBV7-9 to TRBJ2-7, with 8 bases lining up with TRBD1. Germline lookup yields CDR1 SEHNR and CDR2 FQNEAQ (reference sequence). CDR3 length: 14 residues. With V trimmed by 4 bases and J by 5 bases, 7 bases remained unmatched. This CDR3 is CASSSGQAIHEQYF. For the CDR3, the DNA is TGTGCCAGCAGCTCGGGACAGGCTATCCACGAGCAGTACTTC.

This clone occurred a few times. The CDR3 DNA is TGTGCCAGCAGCCAAGATGTAGCGGAGGGTTGGGAGCAGTACTTC. The encoded protein is CASSQDVAEGWEQYF. The chain recombines TRBV3-1 (or the pseudogene TRBV3-2) with TRBJ2-7; weak D call: TRBD2 (6 bases). V lost 0 bases and J 7 bases, leaving 16 bases between the germline ends. The CDR3 covers 15 residues. Germline CDR1 LGHDT, CDR2 YNNKEL (reference sequence).

The V gene is TRBV7-9, the J gene TRBJ2-5; TRBD1 matches at 10 bases. The trim removed 4 bases at V and 4 bases at J, leaving 12 bases unmatched. CDR3 length equals 17 residues. Germline CDR1 and CDR2: SEHNR and FQNEAQ (reference sequence). CDR3 sequence (DNA): TGTGCCAGCAGCTCCATAGGGACAGGGGTCGCCGGAGAGACCCAGTACTTC. This codes for CASSSIGTGVAGETQYF.

The rearrangement joins TRBV4-1 to TRBJ1-5; D is perhaps TRBD1 (5 bases). Germline V gene lookup returns CDR1 MGHRA and CDR2 YSYEKL. Trimming took off 4 bases at V and 4 bases at J, with 20 bases between the two ends. The CDR3 covers 17 residues. Here the CDR3 DNA reads TGCGCCAGCAGCCCAGCAGGTGGGGCCAAAATTAATCAGCCCCAGCATTTT. The encoded protein is CASSPAGGAKINQPQHF.

V is TRBV6-2 or TRBV6-3 and J is TRBJ1-1, with TRBD1 as a possible D gene (5 bases). The V end lost 4 bases, the J end lost 3 bases, and 18 bases lay between the germline ends. CDR3 length: 16 amino acids. The V gene's germline CDR1 is MNHEY and CDR2 SVGEGT. The CDR3, as DNA: TGTGCCAGCAGTTTCGACCCGGGGGGGAGTTACACTGAAGCTTTCTTT. This codes for CASSFDPGGSYTEAFF.

This chain links TRBV7-8 with TRBJ2-7; 7 nucleotides line up with TRBD1. The CDR3 runs 14 residues. Germline lookup yields CDR1 SGHVS and CDR2 FQNEAQ. V lost 5 bases to trimming and J lost 3 bases; unmatched junction nucleotides: 7. For the CDR3, the DNA is TGTGCCAGCAGCCCTAAACAGGGGTTCTACGAGCAGTACTTC. Its translation is CASSPKQGFYEQYF.

The CDR3 loop reads CASSPPTGSSYNEQFF. The CDR3, as DNA: TGTGCCAGCAGCCCGCCGACAGGGTCCTCCTACAATGAGCAGTTCTTC. The genes are TRBV7-6 and TRBJ2-1; TRBD1 agrees at 7 bases. The CDR3 is 16 residues long. V lost 5 bases, J lost 0 bases, and 7 bases stayed unmatched. Germline assignment: CDR1 SGHVS and CDR2 FNYEAQ.

J is TRBJ1-2 and V is TRBV15, with D possibly being TRBD1 (6 bases). V was clipped by 7 bases and J by 8 bases, with 17 bases between them. CDR1 is LNHNV, CDR2 YYDKDF, per germline (reference sequence). This CDR3 spans 13 amino acids. CDR3 protein: CATNDVTGRGYTF. The CDR3 DNA follows: TGTGCCACCAACGATGTTACAGGGCGCGGCTACACCTTC.

The chain couples TRBV28 to TRBJ2-6; D is ambiguous. The germline CDR1 and CDR2 sequences are MDHEN and SYDVKM. V gave up 5 bases and J gave up 6 bases, with 20 bases separating them. The CDR3 is 17 amino acids. CDR3 bases: TGTGCCAGCAGTGCATACTCCCTTACTCATGTGGCCAACGTCCTGACTTTC. Translation: CASSAYSLTHVANVLTF.

The V gene is TRBV5-8, the J gene TRBJ1-3; a weak D match, TRBD1 (5 bases). Germline CDR1 is SGHTS and CDR2 is YDEGEE. Trimming removed 2 bases at V and 2 bases at J, with 11 bases between. CDR3 length: 15 amino acids. The chain's CDR3 is CASSFSGQPGNTIYF. In DNA form, the CDR3 reads TGTGCCAGCAGCTTCTCAGGGCAGCCTGGAAACACCATATATTTT.

V usage is TRBV6-6 and J usage is TRBJ2-7, with D perhaps TRBD2 (5 bases). Germline CDR1 reads MNHNY; CDR2 reads SVGAGI (reference sequence). The CDR3 runs to 15 residues. V dropped 0 bases and J dropped 2 bases, with 11 bases sitting between them. The CDR3 reads CASSYSRVSPYEQYF. The CDR3 region has the DNA TGTGCCAGCAGTTACTCGAGGGTCAGCCCCTACGAGCAGTACTTC.

The J gene is TRBJ1-4, the V gene TRBV15; D remains unclear. CDR1 and CDR2 from the germline V gene are LNHNV and YYDKDF (reference sequence). CDR3 length equals 17 residues. V lost 0 bases to trimming and J lost 0 bases, with 11 bases between them. CDR3 DNA: TGTGCCACCAGCAGAGATTTCGCCGGTGCAACTAATGAAAAACTGTTTTTT. Residues: CATSRDFAGATNEKLFF.

The rearrangement uses TRBV19 and TRBJ2-5, with D perhaps matching TRBD2 (6 bases). The V end was cut by 4 bases, the J end by 5 bases, with 17 bases between. This CDR3 contains 15 residues. Germline-derived CDR1 and CDR2 are LNHDA and SQIVND (reference sequence). CDR3 residues: CASSKVRVAEETQYF. CDR3 sequence (DNA): TGTGCCAGTAGTAAAGTGAGGGTAGCGGAGGAGACCCAGTACTTC.

This clone showed up just once. The rearrangement uses TRBV9 and TRBJ2-7; 9 bases fit TRBD2. V lost 2 bases and J lost 2; bases outside the gene matches: 5. Germline CDR1 reads SGDLS; CDR2 reads YYNGEE. The CDR3 contains 15 residues. The CDR3 DNA follows: TGTGCCAGCAGCGTTAGCGGGAGTGCGGCCTACGAGCAGTACTTC. This sequence encodes CASSVSGSAAYEQYF.